This T cell receptor (beta chain) was captured by sequencing in a study of cytomegalovirus exposure and HLA in healthy donors. Study-level results: Reports described diagnosis of cytomegalovirus status by the classifier as highly specific and sensitive. Later analysis demonstrated an association between a missense DCLRE1C variant and TCR beta V- and J-gene trimming.

The study ran its PCR with 60 Vbeta and 13 Jbeta primers. Sequencing was performed with immunoSEQ multiplex PCR; in TCRdb, only in-frame clones are kept and a portion is missing. The sample lists about 130,000 clones, roughly 70% occurring once. Trimming at V came to 4 bases and at J to 6 bases, leaving 10 bases not matched to a gene. The CDR3 runs to 15 residues. Germline CDR1 MNHEY, CDR2 SMNVEV (reference sequence). As to this clone: Its matching antigen is unknown.

Likely unrecorded immune exposures existed in these nominally healthy donors. The specimen sequenced was PBMCs. This chain joins TRBV27 and TRBJ2-7, with TRBD2 matching over 9 bases. The TCR was taken from a middle-aged man in good health and CMV-seronegative. The CDR3 reads CASSSPVAGEGEQYF. The CDR3 DNA reads TGTGCCAGCAGTTCGCCGGTAGCGGGAGAGGGCGAGCAGTACTTC.